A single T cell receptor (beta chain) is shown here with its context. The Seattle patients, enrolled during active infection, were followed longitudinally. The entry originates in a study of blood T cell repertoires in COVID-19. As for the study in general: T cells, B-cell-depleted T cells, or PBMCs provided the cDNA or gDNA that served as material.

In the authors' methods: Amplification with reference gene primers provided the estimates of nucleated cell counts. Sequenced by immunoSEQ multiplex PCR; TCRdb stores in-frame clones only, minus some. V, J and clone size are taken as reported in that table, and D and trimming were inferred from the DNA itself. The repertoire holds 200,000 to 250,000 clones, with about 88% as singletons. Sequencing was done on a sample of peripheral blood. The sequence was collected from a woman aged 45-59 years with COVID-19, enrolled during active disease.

The CDR3, as DNA: TGTGCCAGCAGTTTGTACGCGGGGTGGTCCACCGGGGAGCTGTTTTTT. Its translation: CASSLYAGWSTGELFF. V is TRBV27 and J is TRBJ2-2, with D tentatively TRBD2 (6 bases). V lost 3 bases and J lost 4, with 15 bases in between. This CDR3 region has 16 residues. Germline lookup yields CDR1 MNHEY and CDR2 SMNVEV (reference sequence).